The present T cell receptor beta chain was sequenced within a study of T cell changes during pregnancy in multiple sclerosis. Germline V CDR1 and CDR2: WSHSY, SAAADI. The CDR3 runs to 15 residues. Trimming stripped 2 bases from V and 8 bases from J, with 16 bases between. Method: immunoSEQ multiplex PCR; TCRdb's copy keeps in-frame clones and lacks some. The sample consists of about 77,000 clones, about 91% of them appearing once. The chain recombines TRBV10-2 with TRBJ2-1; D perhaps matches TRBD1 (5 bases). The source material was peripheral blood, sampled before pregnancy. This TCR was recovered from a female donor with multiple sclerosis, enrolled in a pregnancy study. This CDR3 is CASSETSAGYYEQFF. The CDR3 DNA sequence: TGCGCCAGCAGTGAGACATCAGCAGGGTATTATGAGCAGTTCTTC.